A selection of T cell receptor beta chains follows, all from one sample in a study of regulatory T cells in long-lasting Graves disease. TCRdb re-analysed the multiplex PCR reads in MiXCR, keeping a single row per CDR3 protein. In the table there are about 470,000 distinct CDR3 sequences, roughly 20% of which are singletons. This specimen was peripheral blood mononuclear cells (PBMCs), taken when the disease was refractory, from a patient treated with antithyroid drugs. The receptors originated from a female donor with Graves disease. CDR3s include the opening cysteine and the closing phenylalanine or tryptophan. A D gene is named only where the DNA matches it firmly. The size of a clone is reported for some rows only, either as once, few or many, or as a class for expanded clones.

v_gene: TRBV30; len: 12; abundance: many; d_gene: NA; j_gene: TRBJ1-1; CDR3nt: TGTGCCTGTACTTTTAGGGGCACTGAAGCTTTCTTT; CDR3aa: CACTFRGTEAFF
v_gene: TRBV5-1; len: 18; abundance: NA; d_gene: NA; j_gene: TRBJ2-2; CDR3nt: TGCGCCAGCAGCCAGCACCTCACACAGGTTAAGAACACCGGGGAGCTGTTTTTT; CDR3aa: CASSQHLTQVKNTGELFF
v_gene: TRBV6-1; len: 13; abundance: NA; d_gene: TRBD1; j_gene: TRBJ2-2; CDR3nt: TGTGCCAGCAGCCGGGACAGTCCCGGGGAGCTGTTTTTT; CDR3aa: CASSRDSPGELFF
v_gene: TRBV6-1; len: 13; abundance: many; d_gene: NA; j_gene: TRBJ1-1; CDR3nt: TGTGCCAGCAGCCAAACGGACAGCTCTGAAGCTTTCTTT; CDR3aa: CASSQTDSSEAFF
v_gene: TRBV30; len: 13; abundance: many; d_gene: NA; j_gene: TRBJ1-1; CDR3nt: TGTGCCTATCGCAGGGGAGGATACACTGAAGCTTTCTTT; CDR3aa: CAYRRGGYTEAFF
v_gene: TRBV6-4; len: 14; abundance: NA; d_gene: NA; j_gene: TRBJ2-2; CDR3nt: TGTGCCAGACAAACTCGGAACTTCACCGGGGAGCTGTTTTTT; CDR3aa: CARQTRNFTGELFF
v_gene: TRBV2; len: 13; abundance: many; d_gene: NA; j_gene: TRBJ1-1; CDR3nt: TGTGCCAGCAACGGACGGAAGAACACTGAAGCTTTCTTT; CDR3aa: CASNGRKNTEAFF
v_gene: TRBV10-3; len: 15; abundance: few; d_gene: NA; j_gene: TRBJ1-4; CDR3nt: TGTGCCATCAGTGAGTCAAGGGCGCCGGGCGAAAAACTGTTTTTT; CDR3aa: CAISESRAPGEKLFF
v_gene: TRBV5-6; len: 13; abundance: few; d_gene: NA; j_gene: TRBJ1-2; CDR3nt: TGTGCCAGCAGCCGGACGGACTCCCGTGGCTACACCTTC; CDR3aa: CASSRTDSRGYTF
v_gene: TRBV12-3/TRBV12-4; len: 13; abundance: NA; d_gene: NA; j_gene: TRBJ2-2; CDR3nt: TGTGCCAGCAGTCCTACGTCGAACGGGGAGCTGTTTTTT; CDR3aa: CASSPTSNGELFF
v_gene: TRBV28; len: 11; abundance: many; d_gene: NA; j_gene: TRBJ2-7; CDR3nt: TGTGCCACCCAGCTCGGGGTCGAGCAGTACTTC; CDR3aa: CATQLGVEQYF
v_gene: TRBV28; len: 14; abundance: many; d_gene: NA; j_gene: TRBJ2-7; CDR3nt: TGTGCCAGCAGAGGGGGAGGGTACGTGGTCGAGCAGTACTTC; CDR3aa: CASRGGGYVVEQYF
v_gene: TRBV19; len: 13; abundance: NA; d_gene: NA; j_gene: TRBJ1-5; CDR3nt: TGTGCCAGTAGTCGTCAGTATGCTCAGCCCCAGCATTTT; CDR3aa: CASSRQYAQPQHF
v_gene: TRBV2; len: 13; abundance: NA; d_gene: NA; j_gene: TRBJ2-3; CDR3nt: TGTGCCAGCATTGAGGACCTCACAGATACGCAGTATTTT; CDR3aa: CASIEDLTDTQYF
v_gene: TRBV5-1; len: 14; abundance: many; d_gene: NA; j_gene: TRBJ2-5; CDR3nt: TGTGCCAGCAGTCCCCCCGGCAGCCAAGAGACCCAGTACTTC; CDR3aa: CASSPPGSQETQYF